These T cell receptor beta chains were read from a single sample in a study of blood T cell repertoires in COVID-19. The table came from immunoSEQ multiplex PCR; TCRdb's copy has only in-frame clones and leaves some out. Among about 180,000 clones listed, approximately 85% were seen once. The sequenced sample consisted of peripheral blood. These receptors all come from a human donor with active or convalescent COVID-19. The donor label of this sample is uncertain. Both conserved end residues are part of each CDR3.

j_call v_call cdr3_aa
TRBJ2-2 TRBV3-1/TRBV3-2 CASSHELGAGELFF
TRBJ2-1 TRBV28 CASSSGFSYNEQFF
TRBJ1-2 TRBV6-2/TRBV6-3 CASSYGPDRGAYYGYTF
TRBJ2-2 TRBV11-2 CASSFGDSNTGELFF
TRBJ2-3 TRBV23-1 CASSSLANSPDTQYF
TRBJ1-2 TRBV27 CASSWSGGAYGYTF
TRBJ1-4 TRBV19 CASSTIASATNEKLFF
TRBJ2-7 TRBV2 CASSGLAGLYEQYF
TRBJ1-6 TRBV29-1 CSVAQGGEGSPLHF
TRBJ2-3 TRBV5-1 CASSLAPVAGGTDTQYF
TRBJ1-5 TRBV2 CASSYTGGAGQPQHF
TRBJ2-2 TRBV10-3 CAISAGRETGELFF
TRBJ1-1 TRBV15 CATSRVGAANTEAFF
TRBJ1-2 TRBV19 CASTLGVQALYGYTF
TRBJ1-2 TRBV6-1 CASSEAGGRYGYTF
TRBJ2-5 TRBV6-1 CASRLGGSPQETQYF